This is a list of T cell receptor beta chains from one sample in a study of PD-1 blockade in mismatch repair-deficient tumors. Produced via immunoSEQ multiplex PCR; TCRdb's table is partial and in-frame only. Counted here are about 120,000 clones, about 88% occurring once; the ten biggest clones make up approximately 13%. The sample in question was peripheral blood, obtained 44 weeks after starting pembrolizumab. The source of these receptors is an adult with mismatch repair-deficient cancer. The CDR3 runs from the conserved cysteine through the conserved F or W. D genes are given only for firm matches. Not all rows give a size; the values are once, few, many and, for expanded clones, a class.

size,J,V,D,DNA,CDR3
NA,TRBJ2-1,TRBV6-4,TRBD2,TGTGCCAGCAGTGACGGGACTAGCGGGAATGAGCAGTTCTTC,CASSDGTSGNEQFF
NA,TRBJ1-2,TRBV7-9,TRBD1,TGTGCCAGCCACACCGACAGGGATGATGGCTACACCTTC,CASHTDRDDGYTF
NA,TRBJ2-5,TRBV27,TRBD2,TGTGCCGCCGGGGGGGGATCTGGGGAGACCCAGTACTTC,CAAGGGSGETQYF
NA,TRBJ1-3,TRBV5-4,TRBD1,TGTGCCAGCAGCCGGTGGGACAGGGTCTCTGGAAACACCATATATTTT,CASSRWDRVSGNTIYF
once,TRBJ2-7,TRBV28,NA,TGTGCCAGCCGCGGCGGTTCCTACGAGCAGTACTTC,CASRGGSYEQYF
NA,TRBJ2-7,TRBV5-1,TRBD1,TGCGCCAGCAGCGGAGGGACAGGGCTTCGGGAGCAGTACTTC,CASSGGTGLREQYF
NA,TRBJ2-5,TRBV7-2,NA,TGTGCCAGCAGCTTAGCCAGGCCTAGTTCCCAAGAGACCCAGTACTTC,CASSLARPSSQETQYF
NA,TRBJ1-2,TRBV4-1,NA,TGCGCCAGCAGCCAAGAATCGGAGAGGGGCTACACCTTC,CASSQESERGYTF
NA,TRBJ2-7,TRBV5-4,NA,TGTGCCAGCAGCCCGGGACTTTTAAACGAGCAGTACTTC,CASSPGLLNEQYF
NA,TRBJ2-1,TRBV28,NA,TGTGCCAGCAGTTTACAGGGCAATGAGCAGTTCTTC,CASSLQGNEQFF
NA,TRBJ2-3,TRBV5-1,TRBD1,TGCGCCAGCAGCTTGGGCGACAGGGTTTCAGATACGCAGTATTTT,CASSLGDRVSDTQYF
NA,TRBJ2-5,TRBV11-3,TRBD2,TGTGCCAGCAGCTTAGGAGGGGCGGGAGGGCCGGGATCAATGCAAGAGACCCAGTACTTC,CASSLGGAGGPGSMQETQYF
NA,TRBJ1-2,TRBV5-5,NA,TGTGCCAGCAGCTCGGACAGTGCGTACTATGGCTACACCTTC,CASSSDSAYYGYTF
NA,TRBJ2-2,TRBV18,NA,TGTGCCAGCTCACTTCAACAGGGGAACACCGGGGAGCTGTTTTTT,CASSLQQGNTGELFF
NA,TRBJ2-5,TRBV5-5,NA,TGTGCCAGCAGCTTGGGGATAATCCAAGAGACCCAGTACTTC,CASSLGIIQETQYF
once,TRBJ2-3,TRBV4-1,NA,TGCGCCAGCAGCCAAGGAGGTCTAAAAACAGATACGCAGTATTTT,CASSQGGLKTDTQYF
NA,TRBJ1-1,TRBV5-4,NA,TGTGCCAGCAGCCTAGGGGGGGTTCTCACTGAAGCTTTCTTT,CASSLGGVLTEAFF
NA,TRBJ2-2,TRBV9,TRBD2,TGTGCCAGCAGCGTAGGTCTAGCGGCCGGGGAGCTGTTTTTT,CASSVGLAAGELFF
NA,TRBJ2-1,TRBV19,NA,TGTGCCAGTAGTATAGCAACTAAGCGGAATGAGCAGTTCTTC,CASSIATKRNEQFF
NA,TRBJ1-3,TRBV30,NA,TGTGCCGTGGAAGGGACTTATGGAAACACCATATATTTT,CAVEGTYGNTIYF
NA,TRBJ2-1,TRBV18,NA,TGTGCCAGCTCCTACAGTTCAGCGAATGAGCAGTTCTTC,CASSYSSANEQFF
NA,TRBJ1-1,TRBV13,TRBD1,TGTGCCAGCAGGAAGACAGGGGGGAACACTGAAGCTTTCTTT,CASRKTGGNTEAFF
NA,TRBJ2-7,TRBV10-3,NA,TGTGCCATCAGTGAGGTCGGCAGCTCCTACGAGCAGTACTTC,CAISEVGSSYEQYF
once,TRBJ2-1,TRBV7-2,NA,TGTGCCAGCAGCTTAGAGGGGGCGGGGTACAATGAGCAGTTCTTC,CASSLEGAGYNEQFF
few,TRBJ1-4,TRBV7-9,TRBD1,TGTGCCAGCAGCTTAAACAGGGACAGGGCCAATGAAAAACTGTTTTTT,CASSLNRDRANEKLFF
NA,TRBJ2-7,TRBV6-5,NA,TGTGCCAGCAGTTACACTTCAGGAAACCACTACGAGCAGTACTTC,CASSYTSGNHYEQYF
NA,TRBJ2-3,TRBV7-9,NA,TGTGCCAGCAGCTTAACAGATACGCAGTATTTT,CASSLTDTQYF
NA,TRBJ1-1,TRBV7-2,TRBD1,TGTGCCAGCAGCTGGTCAGGGGGCGTGAACACTGAAGCTTTCTTT,CASSWSGGVNTEAFF
NA,TRBJ1-2,TRBV4-3,NA,TGCGCCAGCAGCCAAGTCACCCTTCTGAGGGGCGCAGGGGGCTACACCTTC,CASSQVTLLRGAGGYTF
NA,TRBJ2-7,TRBV27,NA,TGTGCCAGCAGTTTAACACCCAGGGGTTCCTCCTACGAGCAGTACTTC,CASSLTPRGSSYEQYF
NA,TRBJ1-2,TRBV18,TRBD1,TGTGCCAGCTCACCACAACGACAGGGATGGTATGGCTACACCTTC,CASSPQRQGWYGYTF
NA,TRBJ2-1,TRBV7-9,NA,TGTGCCAGCAGCTTTACAAGCAACGATGAGCAGTTCTTC,CASSFTSNDEQFF
NA,TRBJ2-3,TRBV9,NA,TGTGCCAGCAGCAAGGACGGCTATACGCAGTATTTT,CASSKDGYTQYF
NA,TRBJ2-5,TRBV10-3,NA,TGTGCCACCTCCGGAACGGCGAGCGGAGAGACCCAGTACTTC,CATSGTASGETQYF
NA,TRBJ1-2,TRBV7-8,NA,TGTGCCAGCAGCTTTAGACCCGGGACGGACTATGGCTACACCTTC,CASSFRPGTDYGYTF
once,TRBJ1-2,TRBV29-1,NA,TGCAGCGTCGGGTCGGGGCTGAACTATGGCTACACCTTC,CSVGSGLNYGYTF
NA,TRBJ2-7,TRBV7-6,TRBD2,TGTGCCAGCAGCCTGACCATTGGACTAGCGGGAGACGAGCAGTACTTC,CASSLTIGLAGDEQYF
few,TRBJ1-5,TRBV6-1,TRBD1,TGTGCCAGCAGGGGGACAGGGGAAATTAGTCAGCCCCAGCATTTT,CASRGTGEISQPQHF
NA,TRBJ2-2,TRBV2,NA,TGTGCCAGCAGTGAAGCGCTTCACAGCCGGTACAACACCGGGGAGCTGTTTTTT,CASSEALHSRYNTGELFF